This TCR beta chain derives from a study of T cells after yellow fever vaccination. Turning to the study itself: SMART-Seq v4 Ultra Low Input handled preparation of low-cell-number fractions.

There are many counts of this clonotype. In TCRdb, the 5' RACE reads were re-called with MiXCR into one record per CDR3 protein. This sample has about 68,000 distinct CDR3 sequences, with about 6% found just once. This CDR3 region has 12 residues. Germline CDR1 reads SGHAT; CDR2 reads FQNNGV. Between the trimmed V and J ends, which lost 2 bases and 4 bases, there was a span of 6 bases. The TCR sequence derives from a man aged 18-30 years who received the YFV17D yellow fever vaccine. The starting material was CD8+ T cells sorted from PBMCs, obtained roughly 45 days after the first yellow fever vaccination. The chain uses TRBV11-2 and TRBJ2-7, with D unclear. The CDR3 region is CASSLPNYEQYF. The CDR3 coding sequence is TGTGCCAGCAGCTTACCCAATTACGAGCAGTACTTC.